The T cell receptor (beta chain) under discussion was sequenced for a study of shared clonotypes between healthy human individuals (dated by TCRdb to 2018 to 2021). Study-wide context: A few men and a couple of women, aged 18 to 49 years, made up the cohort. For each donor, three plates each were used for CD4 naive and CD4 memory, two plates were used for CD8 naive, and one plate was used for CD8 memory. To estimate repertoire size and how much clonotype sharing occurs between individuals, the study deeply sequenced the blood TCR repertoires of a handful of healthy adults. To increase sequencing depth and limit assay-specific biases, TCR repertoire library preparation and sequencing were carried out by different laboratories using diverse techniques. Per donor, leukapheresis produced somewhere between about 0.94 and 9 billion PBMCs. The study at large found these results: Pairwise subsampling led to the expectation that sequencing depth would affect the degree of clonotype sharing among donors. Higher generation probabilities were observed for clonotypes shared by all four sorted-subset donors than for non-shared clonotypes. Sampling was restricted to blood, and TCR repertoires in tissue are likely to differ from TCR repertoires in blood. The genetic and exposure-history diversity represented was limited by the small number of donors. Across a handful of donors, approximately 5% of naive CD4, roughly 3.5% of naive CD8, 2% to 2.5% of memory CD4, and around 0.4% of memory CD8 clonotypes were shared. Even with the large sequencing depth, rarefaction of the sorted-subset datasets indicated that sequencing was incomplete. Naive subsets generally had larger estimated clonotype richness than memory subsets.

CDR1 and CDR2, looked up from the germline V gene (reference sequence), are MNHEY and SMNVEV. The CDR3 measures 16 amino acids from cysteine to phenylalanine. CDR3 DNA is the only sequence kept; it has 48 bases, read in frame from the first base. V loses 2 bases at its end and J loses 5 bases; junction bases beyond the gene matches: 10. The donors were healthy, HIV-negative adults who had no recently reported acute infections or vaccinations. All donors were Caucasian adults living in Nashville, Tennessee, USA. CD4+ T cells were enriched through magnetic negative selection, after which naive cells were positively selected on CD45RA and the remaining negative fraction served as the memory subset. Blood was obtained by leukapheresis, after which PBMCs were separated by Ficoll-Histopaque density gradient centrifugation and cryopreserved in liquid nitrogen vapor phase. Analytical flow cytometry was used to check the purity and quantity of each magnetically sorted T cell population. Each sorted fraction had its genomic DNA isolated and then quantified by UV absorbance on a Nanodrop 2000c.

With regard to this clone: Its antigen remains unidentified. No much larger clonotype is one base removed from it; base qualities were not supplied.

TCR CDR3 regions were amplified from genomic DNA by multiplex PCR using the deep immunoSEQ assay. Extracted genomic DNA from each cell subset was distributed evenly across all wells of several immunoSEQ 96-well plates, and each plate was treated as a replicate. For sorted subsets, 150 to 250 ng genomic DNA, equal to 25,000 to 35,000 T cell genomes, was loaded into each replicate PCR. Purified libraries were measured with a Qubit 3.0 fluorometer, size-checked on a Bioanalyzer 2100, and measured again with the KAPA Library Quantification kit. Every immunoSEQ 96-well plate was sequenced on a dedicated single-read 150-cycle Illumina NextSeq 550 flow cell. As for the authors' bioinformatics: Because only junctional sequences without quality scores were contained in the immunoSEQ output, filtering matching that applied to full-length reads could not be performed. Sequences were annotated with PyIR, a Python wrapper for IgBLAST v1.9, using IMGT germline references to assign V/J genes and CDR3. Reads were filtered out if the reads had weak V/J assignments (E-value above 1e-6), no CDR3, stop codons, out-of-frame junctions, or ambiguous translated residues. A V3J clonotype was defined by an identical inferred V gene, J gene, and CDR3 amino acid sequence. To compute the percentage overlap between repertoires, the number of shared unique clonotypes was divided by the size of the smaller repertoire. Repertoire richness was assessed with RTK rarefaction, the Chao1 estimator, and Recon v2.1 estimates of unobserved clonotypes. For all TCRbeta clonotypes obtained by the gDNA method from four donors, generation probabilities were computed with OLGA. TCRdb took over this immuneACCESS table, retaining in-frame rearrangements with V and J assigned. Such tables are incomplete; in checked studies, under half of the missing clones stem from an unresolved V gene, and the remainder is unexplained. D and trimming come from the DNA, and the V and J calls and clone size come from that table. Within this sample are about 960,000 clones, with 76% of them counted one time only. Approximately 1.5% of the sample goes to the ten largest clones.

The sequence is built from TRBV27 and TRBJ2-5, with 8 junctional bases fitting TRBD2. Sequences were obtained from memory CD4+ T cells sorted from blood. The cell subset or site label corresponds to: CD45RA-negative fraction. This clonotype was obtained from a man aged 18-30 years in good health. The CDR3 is CASSLRSGGGGETQYF. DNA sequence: TGTGCCAGCAGTTTACGTTCCGGGGGCGGGGGGGAGACCCAGTACTTC.